This T cell receptor (beta chain) originates from a study of cytomegalovirus exposure and HLA in healthy donors. Study observations and caveats: Fewer N-insertions than the approximately 610-donor mean were reportedly shown by an Asian-associated ancestry cluster in a later analysis. Within an earlier analysis, most TCR beta V segments proved productive either about 87% or about 30% of the time.

CDR3 size: 16 residues. CDR1 and CDR2 from the germline V gene are SEHNR and FQNEAQ (reference sequence). The ends were cut back, 1 base at V and 3 bases at J, with 10 bases in the middle. With 60 Vbeta and 13 Jbeta primers, the PCR was carried out. Sequenced by immunoSEQ multiplex PCR; TCRdb stores in-frame clones only, minus some. The table has about 130,000 clones, 77% seen once. Details on this clone: Its cognate antigen is unknown.

The receptor's source is a young man in good health and CMV-seronegative. Sequenced sample: PBMCs. The genes are TRBV7-9 and TRBJ2-6, with a possible D match to TRBD1 (5 bases). As DNA, the CDR3 is TGTGCCAGCAGCTTAGTAGGGGTTGATGGGGCCAACGTCCTGACTTTC. It is translated as CASSLVGVDGANVLTF.